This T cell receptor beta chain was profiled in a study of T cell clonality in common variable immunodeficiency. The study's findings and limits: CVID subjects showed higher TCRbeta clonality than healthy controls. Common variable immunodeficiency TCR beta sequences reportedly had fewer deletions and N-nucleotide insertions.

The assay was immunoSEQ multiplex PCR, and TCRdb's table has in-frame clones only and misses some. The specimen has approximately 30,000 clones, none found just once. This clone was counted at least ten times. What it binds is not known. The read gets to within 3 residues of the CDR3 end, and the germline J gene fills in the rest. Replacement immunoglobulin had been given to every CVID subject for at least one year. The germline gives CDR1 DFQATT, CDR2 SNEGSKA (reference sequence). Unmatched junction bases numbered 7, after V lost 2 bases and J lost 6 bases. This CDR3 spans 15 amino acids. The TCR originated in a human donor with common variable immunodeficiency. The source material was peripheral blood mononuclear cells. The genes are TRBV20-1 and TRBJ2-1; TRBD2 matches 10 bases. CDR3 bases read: TGCAGTGCTAGATCTACTAGCGGGAACCCCAATGAG. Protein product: CSARSTSGNPNE. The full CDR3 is CSARSTSGNPNEQFF.